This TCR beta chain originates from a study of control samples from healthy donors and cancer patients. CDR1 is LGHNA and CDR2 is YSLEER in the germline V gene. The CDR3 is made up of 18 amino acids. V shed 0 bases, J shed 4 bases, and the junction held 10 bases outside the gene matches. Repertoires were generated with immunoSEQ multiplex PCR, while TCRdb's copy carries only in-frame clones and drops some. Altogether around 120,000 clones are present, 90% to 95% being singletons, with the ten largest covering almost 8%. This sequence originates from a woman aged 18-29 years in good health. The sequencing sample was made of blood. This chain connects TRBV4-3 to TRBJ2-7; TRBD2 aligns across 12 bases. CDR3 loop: CASSQDLSLAGGGYEQYF. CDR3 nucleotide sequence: TGCGCCAGCAGCCAAGACCTATCTCTAGCGGGAGGGGGGTACGAGCAGTACTTC.